This T cell receptor beta chain came from a study of cytomegalovirus exposure and HLA in healthy donors. Study context: An earlier analysis found some 100 million unique TCR beta sequences from approximately 190 million T cells. Findings and caveats of the study: Sequences of the TCR beta chain were said to predict the HLA-A and HLA-B alleles of most subjects accurately. Rarity held for most TCR sequences, but there were some public TCRs that occurred in many donors.

Every donor was a healthy person donating bone marrow. Comment on this clone: Its antigen is unidentified.

In the PCR, 60 Vbeta and 13 Jbeta primers were used. Clones were read by immunoSEQ multiplex PCR, and TCRdb kept only the in-frame ones, dropping some. The repertoire has about 170,000 clones, approximately 81% of them found once; the top ten carry about 2.4%. Germline CDR1 and CDR2: SGHRS and YFSETQ. J gave up 0 bases and V 4 bases, and 7 bases lay outside the gene matches. CDR3 size: 16 residues. This chain uses TRBV5-1 with TRBJ1-3; 7 bases are shared with TRBD1. The sequencing input was PBMCs. This clonotype was sampled from a man younger than 45 in good health and CMV-seropositive. In DNA form, the CDR3 reads TGCGCCAGCAGCCAAGGACAGGCCAGCTCTGGAAACACCATATATTTT. This translates into CASSQGQASSGNTIYF.